Following are 2 T cell receptor beta chains from one sample sequenced in a study of graft-versus-host responses after intestinal transplantation. These TCRs are of unknown antigen specificity. Method: immunoSEQ multiplex PCR; TCRdb's copy keeps in-frame clones and lacks some. This table holds approximately 76,000 clones, over 75% found once. The material was unstimulated CD4+ T cells sorted from spleen or lymph node cells, obtained before transplant. Receptors originate from a human donor who was the organ donor for an intestinal transplant.

The gene calls are TRBV5-6 and TRBJ2-7; 14 bases match TRBD2. Germline-derived CDR1 and CDR2 are SGHDT and YYEEEE. After removal of 2 bases from V and 6 bases from J, the junction contained 4 bases not matched to a gene. The CDR3 runs to 15 residues. The CDR3 region is CASSLGLAGGLEQYV. DNA for the CDR3: TGTGCCAGCAGCTTAGGACTAGCGGGGGGCCTCGAGCAGTACGTC.

The V gene is TRBV29-1, the J gene TRBJ1-1; 7 bases match TRBD1. Trimming at V came to 7 bases and at J to 5 bases, leaving 13 bases not matched to a gene. Germline-derived CDR1 and CDR2 are SQVTM and ANQGSEA. This CDR3 is 14 amino acids long. CDR3 bases: TGCAGCGCCTGGGGTGCAGGGGGGAAAACTGAAGCTTTCTTT. Translation: CSAWGAGGKTEAFF.